Below are 24 T cell receptor beta chains sequenced from a single sample in a study of CD8 T cells in ankylosing spondylitis. From the 5' RACE reads, TCRdb called clonotypes with MiXCR, one entry per CDR3 protein. The sample has more than 150,000 distinct CDR3 sequences, about 20% seen once; the top ten hold roughly 4%. The specimen was blood, either unsorted or a sorted T cell fraction (not recorded which). The receptors were gathered from a male donor between 10 and 30 years old with ankylosing spondylitis or in good health (not recorded which).

The chain employs TRBV25-1 and TRBJ2-7; possible D gene TRBD2, 5 bases. V gave up 4 bases and J gave up 9 bases, with 16 bases separating them. Germline V gives CDR1 MGHDK, CDR2 SYGVNS. This CDR3 is 13 amino acids long. The CDR3 is CASSGQDGAGQYV. CDR3 sequence (DNA): TGTGCCAGCAGTGGACAAGATGGCGCGGGGCAGTACGTC.

This clonotype was detected ten times or more. The chain has TRBV4-1 and TRBJ2-2; TRBD2 might be the D (6 bases). V was pared by 0 bases and J by 4 bases, with 15 bases between. The CDR3 covers 17 residues. The germline CDR1 and CDR2 sequences are MGHRA and YSYEKL. CDR3 amino acids: CASSQDGGGEVTGELFF. CDR3 in DNA: TGCGCCAGCAGCCAAGACGGAGGAGGGGAGGTCACCGGGGAGCTGTTTTTT.

V and J are TRBV11-3 and TRBJ1-1; 10 nucleotides agree with TRBD1. The CDR3 has 16 amino acids. Per the germline V gene, CDR1 is SGHNT and CDR2 is YENEEA. V shed 4 bases and J 1 base; nucleotides not matched to a gene: 6. CDR3 bases: TGTGCCAGCAGCTCCCGGACAGGGGGGTCGAACACTGAAGCTTTCTTT. It is translated as CASSSRTGGSNTEAFF.

At least ten counts were recorded for this clonotype. The chain employs TRBV7-8 and TRBJ2-5; 7 nucleotides align to TRBD1. This CDR3 contains 16 residues. V trimming: 1 base; J trimming: 2 bases; junction bases outside the gene matches: 7. CDR1 and CDR2 (germline): SGHVS, FQNEAQ. The CDR3 region has the DNA TGTGCCAGCAGCTTAGAGACCGGGACAGCACAAGAGACCCAGTACTTC. The encoded protein is CASSLETGTAQETQYF.

This clonotype showed up many times. V gene TRBV11-2 combines with J gene TRBJ1-2, with a tentative D call TRBD1 (5 bases). CDR3 length: 14 amino acids. V lost 5 bases, J lost 3 bases, and 13 bases lay in between. CDR1 is SGHAT, CDR2 FQNNGV, per germline. The CDR3 reads CASSPMGGYYGYTF. CDR3 nucleotide sequence: TGTGCCAGCAGCCCGATGGGGGGTTACTATGGCTACACCTTC. Full variable domain (outside the CDR3, taken from reference TRBV11-2 and TRBJ1-2): EAGVAQSPRYKIIEKRQSVAFWCNPISGHATLYWYQQILGQGPKLLIQFQNNGVVDDSQLPKDRFSAERLKGVDSTLKIQPAKLEDSAVYLCASSPMGGYYGYTFGSGTRLTVV.

There are many counts of this clonotype. The rearrangement joins TRBV15 to TRBJ2-7, with 7 nucleotides matching TRBD1. Germline V gene data show CDR1 as LNHNV and CDR2 as YYDKDF (reference sequence). The CDR3 extends over 18 amino acids. Germline trimming cut 2 bases from V and 3 bases from J; bases unmatched to any gene: 16. The DNA for the CDR3 is TGTGCCACCAGCAGAAGCTCAACCGGGACAGCGCGCGGCTACGAGCAGTACTTC. This gives the protein CATSRSSTGTARGYEQYF.

This clonotype occurred many times. The J gene is TRBJ1-1, the V gene TRBV27; D remains ambiguous. The germline V and J ends were trimmed by 8 bases and 2 bases, with 12 bases remaining between them. The CDR3 spans 13 residues. The germline V gene encodes CDR1 MNHEY and CDR2 SMNVEV (reference sequence). This chain's CDR3 is CASGAGSNTEAFF. The DNA for the CDR3 is TGTGCCAGCGGAGCGGGCAGTAACACTGAAGCTTTCTTT.

This clonotype has a count of ten or more. This chain uses TRBV10-3 with TRBJ2-1; D is possibly TRBD2 (5 bases). Between the trimmed V and J ends, which lost 7 bases and 4 bases, there was a span of 11 bases. Germline V lookup: CDR1 ENHRY, CDR2 SYGVKD. This CDR3 has 13 amino acids. The CDR3 coding sequence is TGTGCCATCACTCGGGAAGTATACAATGAGCAGTTCTTC. It yields the protein CAITREVYNEQFF.

There are many counts of this clonotype. J is TRBJ2-2 and V is TRBV24-1; a weak D match, TRBD1 (5 bases). The length of the CDR3 is 14 residues. CDR1 is KGHDR and CDR2 is SFDVKD in the germline V gene. V shed 6 bases and J shed 6 bases, with 13 bases lying between them. The CDR3 region is CATSSNAGSGELFF. CDR3 nucleotide sequence: TGTGCCACCAGTTCCAACGCAGGGTCCGGGGAGCTGTTTTTT.

This clonotype was observed many times. The rearrangement links TRBV10-3 to TRBJ2-1, with a weak D call TRBD2 (5 bases). This CDR3 has 14 residues. Trimming pared 6 bases from V and 7 bases from J, leaving 16 bases between. The germline V gene encodes CDR1 ENHRY and CDR2 SYGVKD. In DNA form, the CDR3 reads TGTGCCATCAGAGGGAGTGCATCGTTTAATGAGCAGTTCTTC. It translates to CAIRGSASFNEQFF.

This clonotype has ten or more counts. The V and J genes are TRBV7-6 and TRBJ2-5; 8 positions match TRBD1. With V trimmed by 5 bases and J by 1 base, 9 bases remained unmatched. Germline V lookup: CDR1 SGHVS, CDR2 FNYEAQ. The CDR3 covers 16 residues. This CDR3 reads CASSGQGGFPQETQYF. The CDR3 DNA follows: TGTGCCAGCAGCGGACAGGGTGGGTTTCCCCAAGAGACCCAGTACTTC.

The genes are TRBV27 and TRBJ2-1, with 16 bases fitting TRBD2. The CDR3 extends over 15 amino acids. CDR1 and CDR2 (germline): MNHEY, SMNVEV (reference sequence). The ends lost 5 bases at V and 8 bases at J; junction bases unmatched: 3. The CDR3: CASSMGLAGGDEQFF. The CDR3 coding sequence is TGTGCCAGCAGTATGGGACTAGCGGGAGGGGATGAGCAGTTCTTC.

This clonotype was counted ten times or more. The rearrangement links TRBV11-2 to TRBJ2-7; possible D gene TRBD2, 7 bases. Germline V gene lookup returns CDR1 SGHAT and CDR2 FQNNGV. The length of the CDR3 is 14 residues. V lost 7 bases, J lost 0 bases, and 13 bases lay in between. The DNA of the CDR3 is TGTGCCAGCAACACAGGGAGGGCCTCCTACGAGCAGTACTTC. It translates to CASNTGRASYEQYF.

In DNA, the CDR3 is TGCAGCGTTTCGACAGGGGGCGGGGAGCTGTTTTTT. This codes for CSVSTGGGELFF. V and J are TRBV29-1 and TRBJ2-2; TRBD1 aligns across 9 bases. J gave up 7 bases and V 5 bases, and 2 bases lay outside the gene matches. The length of the CDR3 is 12 residues. CDR1 and CDR2 (germline): SQVTM, ANQGSEA.

This clonotype has ten or more counts. The rearrangement links TRBV6-4 to TRBJ2-1, with TRBD2 identical over 12 bases. The CDR3 consists of 14 residues. The V segment lost 5 bases and the J segment 11 bases; nucleotides outside the gene matches: 7. CDR1 is MRHNA and CDR2 is SNTAGT in the germline V gene. CDR3 residues: CASSPRLAGEKQFF. The CDR3 region has the DNA TGTGCCAGCAGTCCCAGACTAGCGGGAGAAAAGCAGTTCTTC.

This clonotype was counted at least ten times. The chain couples TRBV7-2 to TRBJ2-2; D is possibly TRBD2 (6 bases). Trimming removed 6 bases from V and 7 bases from J, with 21 bases in between. There are 16 residues in the CDR3. Germline V CDR1 and CDR2: SGHTA, FQGNSA. Here the CDR3 reads CASRITGLPGGGELFF. The DNA for the CDR3 is TGTGCCAGCAGAATTACGGGACTCCCCGGAGGCGGGGAGCTGTTTTTT.

This clonotype was seen repeatedly, ten times or more. An end of the junction differs from the germline gene, which may be a read error. This chain joins TRBV5-1 and TRBJ1-5, with a tentative D call TRBD1 (6 bases). The CDR3 is made up of 16 amino acids. The germline V gene has CDR1 SGHRS and CDR2 YFSETQ. CDR3 nucleotide sequence: TGCGCTAGCAGCCGTAAGCCCCGGGGGCGCGCTCAGCCCCAGCATTTT. This sequence encodes CASSRKPRGRAQPQHF.

The CDR3 sequence: CAWSRPDRGRNTQYF. For the CDR3, the DNA is TGTGCCTGGAGCCGTCCGGACAGGGGGCGAAATACGCAGTATTTT. V usage is TRBV30 and J usage is TRBJ2-3; 11 bases map to TRBD1. The CDR3 extends over 15 amino acids. Germline V gene data show CDR1 as GTSNPN and CDR2 as SVGIG (reference sequence). V trimming: 3 bases; J trimming: 7 bases; junction bases outside the gene matches: 9.

This clonotype occurred many times. The chain has TRBV6-2 or TRBV6-3 and TRBJ2-2; D gene uncertain. This CDR3 has 11 amino acids. V was cut by 6 bases and J by 5 bases, with 4 bases left in between. Germline V gene lookup returns CDR1 MNHEY and CDR2 SVGEGT. The CDR3 DNA sequence: TGTGCCAGCAGCGCGACCGGGGAGCTGTTTTTT. Translating gives CASSATGELFF.

This clonotype came up a few times. Since a much larger clone is just one base distant, this may be a read error. The chain is built from TRBV7-6 and TRBJ2-5; D possibly uses TRBD1 or TRBD2 (5 bases each). This CDR3 is 13 amino acids long. Germline CDR1 is SGHVS and CDR2 is FNYEAQ. V was trimmed by 2 bases and J by 4 bases, leaving 8 bases between them. CDR3 in DNA: TGTGCCAGCAGCTTAAACGGGGCAGAGACCCAGTACTTC. Residues: CASSLNGAETQYF.

The CDR3 here is CSVDAGYNEQFF. CDR3 DNA sequence: TGCAGCGTTGATGCAGGGTACAATGAGCAGTTCTTC. The rearrangement links TRBV29-1 to TRBJ2-1; D might be TRBD1 (5 bases). CDR1 is SQVTM, CDR2 ANQGSEA, per germline. With 3 bases removed from V and 4 bases from J, the gap between germline ends came to 7 bases. The CDR3 has 12 residues.

This clonotype came up a few times. The chain joins TRBV29-1 to TRBJ1-1; TRBD1 matches at 9 bases. The CDR3 consists of 14 residues. CDR1 and CDR2 from the germline V gene are SQVTM and ANQGSEA. V shed 6 bases and J 3 bases; nucleotides not matched to a gene: 8. CDR3 nucleotides: TGCAGCGTATCGACAGGGGGAATGGACACTGAAGCTTTCTTT. Amino acid sequence: CSVSTGGMDTEAFF.

In its sample, this clonotype was seen a few times. The chain combines TRBV20-1 with TRBJ2-5; TRBD2 matches 7 bases. Germline CDR1 is DFQATT and CDR2 is SNEGSKA (reference sequence). With V trimmed by 5 bases and J by 1 base, 4 bases remained unmatched. CDR3 length: 13 amino acids. The CDR3: CSARSGVQETQYF. The CDR3 DNA reads as TGCAGTGCTCGGAGCGGGGTCCAAGAGACCCAGTACTTC.

This clonotype has ten or more counts. The rearrangement uses TRBV7-2 and TRBJ2-2; D assignment may be TRBD1 or TRBD2 (5 bases each). This CDR3 region has 14 residues. Looked up from germline, CDR1 is SGHTA and CDR2 is FQGNSA. Trimming left V 8 bases short and J 1 base short, with 11 bases between. CDR3 nucleotides: TGTGCCAGCGGGGAGCAGGGGAACACCGGGGAGCTGTTTTTT. Amino acids: CASGEQGNTGELFF. The full variable domain, rest sourced from reference TRBV7-2 and TRBJ2-2, is GAGVSQSPSNKVTEKGKDVELRCDPISGHTALYWYRQSLGQGLEFLIYFQGNSAPDKSGLPSDRFSAERTGGSVSTLTIQRTQQEDSAVYLCASGEQGNTGELFFGEGSRLTVL.